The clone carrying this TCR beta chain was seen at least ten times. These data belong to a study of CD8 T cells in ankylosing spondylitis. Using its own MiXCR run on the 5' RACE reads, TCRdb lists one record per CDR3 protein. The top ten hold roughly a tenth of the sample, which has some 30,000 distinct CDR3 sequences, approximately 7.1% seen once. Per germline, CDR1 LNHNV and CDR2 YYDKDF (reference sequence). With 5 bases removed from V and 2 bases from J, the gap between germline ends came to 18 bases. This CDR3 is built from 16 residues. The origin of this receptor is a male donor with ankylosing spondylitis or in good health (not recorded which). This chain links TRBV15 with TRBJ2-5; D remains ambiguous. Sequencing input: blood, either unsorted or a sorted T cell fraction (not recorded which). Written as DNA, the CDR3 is TGTGCCACCAGCTCGGACCTCTGGATGCCTCAAGAGACCCAGTACTTC. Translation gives CATSSDLWMPQETQYF.